This entry lists 3 T cell receptor beta chains sequenced from one sample in a study of cytotoxic CD8 clonotypes in ibrutinib-treated CLL. Repertoires were generated with immunoSEQ multiplex PCR, while TCRdb's copy carries only in-frame clones and drops some. Among 150,000 or so clones listed, about 79% were seen once. Sequenced here: PBMCs, sampled after 12 months of ibrutinib treatment. These TCRs come from a human donor with chronic lymphocytic leukemia.

V gene TRBV4-3 combines with J gene TRBJ2-3, with D hard to call. The CDR3 totals 13 residues. The V and J ends lost 1 base and 4 bases respectively, with 6 bases between them. CDR1 is LGHNA, CDR2 YSLEER, per germline. CDR3 loop: CASSQGQADTQYF. Here the CDR3 DNA reads TGCGCCAGCAGCCAAGGTCAAGCAGATACGCAGTATTTT.

This clone came up a few times. V gene TRBV28 combines with J gene TRBJ1-5; no clear D. This CDR3 spans 18 amino acids. The germline gives CDR1 MDHEN, CDR2 SYDVKM. Trimming cost V 6 bases and J 0 bases, with 21 bases left between them. This chain's CDR3 is CASRLAGRNPYSNQPQHF. In nucleotides, the CDR3 is TGTGCCAGCAGACTAGCCGGGCGTAACCCTTATAGCAATCAGCCCCAGCATTTT.

This clone was found once. The chain is built from TRBV7-2 and TRBJ2-7, with D maybe TRBD1 (5 bases). This CDR3 is built from 15 residues. V was pared by 6 bases and J by 1 base, with 16 bases between. The V gene's germline CDR1 is SGHTA and CDR2 FQGNSA. CDR3 protein: CASRLPRKGSYEQYF. The CDR3 bases are TGTGCCAGCAGGCTCCCAAGGAAGGGGTCCTACGAGCAGTACTTC.